These 23 T cell receptor beta chains originate from one sample sequenced in a study of blood T cell repertoires in COVID-19. TCRdb's copy holds only in-frame clones and misses some; the assay was immunoSEQ multiplex PCR. The sample consists of over 30,000 clones, 90% of them appearing once. Material for sequencing was peripheral blood. These receptors all come from a man aged 70-80 years with active or convalescent COVID-19.

This clone was found once. The rearrangement joins TRBV28 to TRBJ2-3; D might be TRBD2 (6 bases). Between the trimmed V and J ends, which lost 6 bases and 0 bases, there was a span of 7 bases. The CDR3 runs to 13 residues. The germline CDR1 and CDR2 sequences are MDHEN and SYDVKM. In nucleotides, the CDR3 is TGTGCCAGCAGGAGCGGGAGCACAGATACGCAGTATTTT. Translated: CASRSGSTDTQYF.

The rearrangement links TRBV19 to TRBJ1-1, with D tentatively TRBD1 (6 bases). The germline V gene encodes CDR1 LNHDA and CDR2 SQIVND (reference sequence). Deletions cut 2 bases from V and 5 bases from J, with 12 bases between. The length of the CDR3 is 14 residues. Here the CDR3 reads CASSINVRGTEAFF. The CDR3 DNA reads as TGTGCCAGTAGTATAAACGTCAGGGGAACTGAAGCTTTCTTT.

This clone was counted a single time. V and J are TRBV5-4 and TRBJ2-5; 9 positions agree with TRBD1. Germline CDR1 is SGHNT and CDR2 is YYREEE (reference sequence). This CDR3 has 15 residues. The ends lost 4 bases at V and 4 bases at J; junction bases unmatched: 8. The CDR3 nucleotides read TGTGCCAGCAGCCAGGGACAGGGAGGGGGAGAGACCCAGTACTTC. This sequence encodes CASSQGQGGGETQYF. Full variable domain (remainder filled in from reference TRBV5-4 and TRBJ2-5): ETGVTQSPTHLIKTRGQQVTLRCSSQSGHNTVSWYQQALGQGPQFIFQYYREEENGRGNFPPRFSGLQFPNYSSELNVNALELDDSALYLCASSQGQGGGETQYFGPGTRLLVL.

This clone showed up just once. The genes are TRBV19 and TRBJ1-1; 8 bases map to TRBD1. V was pared by 5 bases and J by 11 bases, with 16 bases of the junction left unmatched. The CDR3 spans 15 residues. CDR1 and CDR2 from the germline V gene are LNHDA and SQIVND (reference sequence). In DNA, the CDR3 is TGTGCCAGTAGTCCCCCCCAGGGGGCGCCGGGCAGGGCTTTCTTT. Its translation is CASSPPQGAPGRAFF.

V gene TRBV27 combines with J gene TRBJ1-2; 11 bases match TRBD1. CDR3 length: 16 residues. V shed 4 bases and J 5 bases; nucleotides not matched to a gene: 9. Germline values: CDR1 MNHEY, CDR2 SMNVEV (reference sequence). This CDR3 reads CASSSPRTGGAYGYTF. The CDR3 nucleotides are TGTGCCAGCAGTTCCCCAAGGACAGGGGGCGCTTATGGCTACACCTTC.

J is TRBJ1-2 and V is TRBV30, with a possible D match to TRBD1 (6 bases). The CDR3 has 12 amino acids. V was clipped by 3 bases and J by 6 bases, with 11 bases between them. CDR1 GTSNPN and CDR2 SVGIG come from the germline V gene (reference sequence). The CDR3 DNA reads TGTGCCTGGAGGTCAGGGGTCGATGGCTACACCTTC. Its protein is CAWRSGVDGYTF.

The V gene is TRBV4-1, the J gene TRBJ1-2, with 11 bases matching TRBD1. Trimming removed 4 bases from V and 6 bases from J; junction bases left unmatched: 1. CDR1 and CDR2 (germline): MGHRA, YSYEKL. CDR3 size: 13 residues. The CDR3 region has the DNA TGCGCCAGCAGCCGGGGACAGGGGGATGGCTACACCTTC. Translating gives CASSRGQGDGYTF.

This CDR3 is CASSLTVVDGYTF. CDR3 coding DNA: TGTGCCAGCAGCTTAACGGTCGTCGATGGCTACACCTTC. This chain uses TRBV7-8 with TRBJ1-2; D remains ambiguous. Germline V gene sequence: CDR1 SGHVS, CDR2 FQNEAQ. CDR3 length: 13 amino acids. Trimming cost V 2 bases and J 6 bases, with 10 bases left between them.

The table lists this clone with a count of one. V gene TRBV19 combines with J gene TRBJ1-1, with TRBD1 matching 9 bases. From germline, CDR1 is LNHDA and CDR2 SQIVND (reference sequence). This CDR3 has 14 amino acids. V lost 6 bases and J lost 4; bases outside the gene matches: 6. The CDR3: CASSDRGSVTEAFF. The DNA for the CDR3 is TGTGCCAGTAGCGACAGGGGGTCGGTCACTGAAGCTTTCTTT.

The V call is TRBV18, the J call TRBJ1-5, with 8 bases lining up with TRBD1. The CDR3 covers 15 residues. Germline CDR1 reads KGHSH; CDR2 reads LQKENI. Trimming at V came to 3 bases and at J to 6 bases, leaving 7 bases not matched to a gene. The chain's CDR3 is CASSPTGAPGQPQHF. CDR3 bases: TGTGCCAGCTCACCGACAGGGGCTCCGGGTCAGCCCCAGCATTTT.

The rearrangement links TRBV7-9 to TRBJ2-1, with D tentatively TRBD2 (5 bases). This CDR3 has 14 residues. Germline values: CDR1 SEHNR, CDR2 FQNEAQ (reference sequence). Trimming took 5 bases from V and 4 from J, leaving 12 bases between them. The CDR3 DNA reads TGTGCCAGCAGCACCTCACTAGAGTACAATGAGCAGTTCTTC. Its protein product is CASSTSLEYNEQFF.

The V gene is TRBV5-1, the J gene TRBJ1-1; possible D gene TRBD1, 6 bases. Germline V gene lookup returns CDR1 SGHRS and CDR2 YFSETQ. The CDR3 covers 14 residues. With 4 bases removed from V and 4 bases from J, the gap between germline ends came to 14 bases. The CDR3 bases are TGCGCCAGCAGCCCGAGTAGGGGGACCACTGAAGCTTTCTTT. Encoded protein: CASSPSRGTTEAFF.

This chain uses TRBV2 with TRBJ2-2, with 7 bases matching TRBD1. The CDR3 is made up of 16 amino acids. V gave up 8 bases and J gave up 2 bases; unmatched junction bases: 11. The V gene's germline CDR1 is SNHLY and CDR2 FYNNEI. The CDR3 sequence is CASHLDRAANTGELFF. In DNA form, the CDR3 reads TGTGCCAGCCATTTAGACAGGGCGGCCAACACCGGGGAGCTGTTTTTT.

A word on this clone: The junction departs from germline at one end; a sequencing error may be responsible. The rearrangement links TRBV20-1 to TRBJ2-5, with no clear D. Germline CDR1 is DFQATT and CDR2 is SNEGSKA (reference sequence). The CDR3 sequence is 10 residues long. CDR3 protein: CSARHRSLNF. The CDR3 coding sequence is TGCAGTGCTAGACACAGAAGCCTGAACTTC.

For the CDR3, the DNA is TGTGCCACCAGTCGCGGACAGGGTACCCCCTCTGGGGCCAACGTCCTGACTTTC. This encodes CATSRGQGTPSGANVLTF. The rearrangement links TRBV24-1 to TRBJ2-6, with 8 bases fitting TRBD1. The germline V gene has CDR1 KGHDR and CDR2 SFDVKD. The CDR3 is made up of 18 amino acids. J was trimmed by 0 bases and V by 6 bases; bases with no gene match: 9.

The chain recombines TRBV30 with TRBJ1-2; 7 nucleotides line up with TRBD1. The V segment lost 2 bases and the J segment 8 bases; nucleotides outside the gene matches: 11. This CDR3 is built from 14 residues. Germline loops: CDR1 GTSNPN, CDR2 SVGIG (reference sequence). CDR3 DNA: TGTGCCTGGAGTCGCACAGACAGGGTCTCAGGCTACACCTTC. This gives the protein CAWSRTDRVSGYTF.

V is TRBV7-8 and J is TRBJ1-1; D may be TRBD1 (5 bases). Looked up from germline, CDR1 is SGHVS and CDR2 is FQNEAQ. V was clipped by 1 base and J by 0 bases, with 15 bases between them. This CDR3 comprises 17 residues. The CDR3 DNA is TGTGCCAGCAGCTTAGTTCCGCAGGGTCGCTTGAACACTGAAGCTTTCTTT. Its protein is CASSLVPQGRLNTEAFF. Combining the CDR3 with reference TRBV7-8 and TRBJ1-1 gives the whole variable domain GAGVSQSPRYKVAKRGQDVALRCDPISGHVSLFWYQQALGQGPEFLTYFQNEAQLDKSGLPSDRFFAERPEGSVSTLKIQRTQQEDSAVYLCASSLVPQGRLNTEAFFGQGTRLTVV.

The V gene is TRBV5-1, the J gene TRBJ2-4; no firm D call. The CDR3 is made up of 14 amino acids. The V gene's germline CDR1 is SGHRS and CDR2 YFSETQ. V was shortened by 0 bases and J by 9 bases, with 13 bases between the two germline ends. The chain's CDR3 is CASSLGGSLSIQYF. The CDR3 nucleotides read TGCGCCAGCAGCTTGGGAGGCAGCTTGAGCATTCAGTACTTC.

The V gene is TRBV7-2, the J gene TRBJ1-1, with no clear D. This CDR3 has 14 residues. Germline V gene data show CDR1 as SGHTA and CDR2 as FQGNSA. V dropped 5 bases and J dropped 1 base, with 11 bases sitting between them. As DNA, the CDR3 is TGTGCCAGCAGCCCACAGTATCAGAACACTGAAGCTTTCTTT. This sequence encodes CASSPQYQNTEAFF.

This chain links TRBV19 with TRBJ1-5; D is possibly TRBD1 (5 bases). The CDR3 has 16 amino acids. Germline CDR1 reads LNHDA; CDR2 reads SQIVND (reference sequence). The V and J ends lost 2 bases and 1 base respectively, with 12 bases between them. This CDR3 is CASSISPGESNQPQHF. CDR3 in DNA: TGTGCCAGTAGTATATCCCCGGGGGAAAGCAATCAGCCCCAGCATTTT.

The chain carries TRBV6-1 and TRBJ2-1; weak D call: TRBD1 (5 bases). This CDR3 is 13 amino acids long. The V and J ends lost 6 bases and 6 bases respectively, with 12 bases between them. Germline CDR1 and CDR2: MNHNS and SASEGT. The DNA of the CDR3 is TGTGCCAGCAGCTTAGGACAAGTCAATGAGCAGTTCTTC. The encoded protein is CASSLGQVNEQFF.

The CDR3 spells CASSGPNTEAFF. CDR3 DNA: TGTGCCAGCTCGGGCCCGAACACTGAAGCTTTCTTT. The chain couples TRBV18 to TRBJ1-1; the D is unclear. Trimming stripped 6 bases from V and 1 base from J, with 6 bases between. The CDR3 totals 12 residues. Germline CDR1 KGHSH, CDR2 LQKENI.

The chain carries TRBV6-5 and TRBJ1-3; D is possibly TRBD1 (5 bases). Germline values: CDR1 MNHEY, CDR2 SVGAGI. Trimming shortened V by 6 bases and J by 0 bases, and 12 bases separated the two germline ends. CDR3 size: 15 residues. The CDR3 coding sequence is TGTGCCAGCAGCTCCGGACAAGTCTCTGGAAACACCATATATTTT. It encodes CASSSGQVSGNTIYF.